The clone carrying this T cell receptor beta chain was observed once. Its cognate antigen is unknown. The sample comes from a study of shared clonotypes between healthy human individuals. Terminally differentiated effector memory CD45RA+ cells were excluded from the naive CD8 cells, which were CD45RO-negative and positively selected for CCR7. Caucasian adults residing in Nashville, Tennessee made up all the donors. Study-wide points: Among a few donors, roughly 5.5% of naive CD4 clonotypes were found in common. Relative to their counterparts shared across all four donors, non-shared clonotypes exhibited diminished generation probabilities. Memory subsets generally showed smaller estimated richness than naive subsets did.

Repertoires were generated with immunoSEQ multiplex PCR, while TCRdb's copy carries only in-frame clones and drops some. The profile shows roughly 600,000 clones, 95% to 98% of them singletons. Sequenced: naive CD8+ T cells sorted from blood. The source of this sequence is a man under 40 in good health.

CDR3 DNA: TGCGCCAGCAGCTTGGATGCCGAAAGCAAGTTCTTC. This codes for CASSLDAESKFF. V gene TRBV5-1 combines with J gene TRBJ2-1; D is unresolved. V lost 0 bases to trimming and J lost 14 bases, with 12 bases between them. The CDR3 has 12 amino acids. The germline V gene encodes CDR1 SGHRS and CDR2 YFSETQ.